A selection of T cell receptor beta chains follows, all from one sample in a study of blood T cell repertoires in COVID-19. Clones were sequenced by immunoSEQ multiplex PCR, and TCRdb holds only the in-frame ones, with some missing. The profile covers about 120,000 clones, with around four fifths appearing a single time and 2% to 2.5% taken by the ten largest. Source material: peripheral blood. All receptors derive from a man aged 25-45 years with acute or convalescent COVID-19. Each CDR3 is given with its conserved first and last residue. Each record gives: J gene, V gene, D gene, clone size, CDR3 DNA, CDR3 protein. A D gene is named only where the DNA matches it firmly. Clone size is shown for a subset of rows, as once, few, many or a class of expanded clone.

TRBJ1-2 | TRBV25-1 | TRBD1 | - | TGTGCCAGCAGTGGGCTGACAGGGTATGGCTACACCTTC | CASSGLTGYGYTF
TRBJ1-1 | TRBV30 | - | - | TGTGCCTGGAGTGTGGGGGGTTGGACTGAAGCTTTCTTT | CAWSVGGWTEAFF
TRBJ1-2 | TRBV10-3 | TRBD1 | - | TGTGCCATCAGTGAGGGCAGGGGGGACTATGGCTACACCTTC | CAISEGRGDYGYTF
TRBJ2-1 | TRBV6-5 | - | few | TGTGCCAGCAGTCCCGGAGGTGAGCAGTTCTTC | CASSPGGEQFF
TRBJ2-7 | TRBV10-3 | - | - | TGTGCCATCAGTGACCCCGTAATAATTAGAGACTACGAGCAGTACTTC | CAISDPVIIRDYEQYF
TRBJ1-1 | TRBV2 | TRBD1 | - | TGTGCCAGCAGTCAAAGACAGGGGGCGGGCACTGAAGCTTTCTTT | CASSQRQGAGTEAFF
TRBJ2-5 | TRBV19 | TRBD1 | - | TGTGCCAGTAGTACGGGACAGGCGGGCGTGGAGACCCAGTACTTC | CASSTGQAGVETQYF
TRBJ1-1 | TRBV5-1 | TRBD1 | - | TGCGCCAGCAGCTGGGGACAGGGGGCGATCGGGTCTGAAGCTTTCTTT | CASSWGQGAIGSEAFF
TRBJ1-2 | TRBV9 | - | few | TGTGCCAGCAGCCTGAACTATGGCTACACCTTC | CASSLNYGYTF
TRBJ1-6 | TRBV4-2 | - | - | TGTGCCAGCAGCCAAGAAGCCAACGCGTCACCCCTCCACTTT | CASSQEANASPLHF
TRBJ2-6 | TRBV10-3 | - | - | TGTGCCATCAGTGAGCAGGGAATCTCTGGGGCCAACGTCCTGACTTTC | CAISEQGISGANVLTF
TRBJ2-5 | TRBV19 | - | once | TGTGCCAGTAGTGTCCAGACTCAAGAGACCCAGTACTTC | CASSVQTQETQYF
TRBJ2-1 | TRBV9 | TRBD1 | - | TGTGCCAGCAGCGTAGGAGTCGCCCAGGGGGCCAATGAGCAGTTCTTC | CASSVGVAQGANEQFF
TRBJ1-1 | TRBV5-4 | - | few | TGTGCCAGCACCCTCACAGAAATGAACACTGAAGCTTTCTTT | CASTLTEMNTEAFF
TRBJ1-2 | TRBV5-6 | - | - | TGTGCCAGCAGCTCCTTAGTTTTCTACACCTTC | CASSSLVFYTF
TRBJ1-2 | TRBV6-1 | - | - | TGTGCCAGCAGTGAGGGGCCCTACTATGGCTACACCTTC | CASSEGPYYGYTF
TRBJ2-1 | TRBV7-2 | - | once | TGTGCCAGCAGCTTAGGGTGGAGCTCCTACAATGAGCAGTTCTTC | CASSLGWSSYNEQFF
TRBJ1-2 | TRBV2 | TRBD1 | - | TGTGCCAGCAGTCATGGGCCCGACAGGGATGGCTACACCTTC | CASSHGPDRDGYTF
TRBJ1-2 | TRBV6-2/TRBV6-3 | - | - | TGTGCCAGCAGCGAGGTCCCCTATGGCTACACCTTC | CASSEVPYGYTF
TRBJ1-1 | TRBV15 | - | - | TGTGCCACCAGCGGCATACTTTACGGGGTATCTGAAGCTTTCTTT | CATSGILYGVSEAFF
TRBJ2-3 | TRBV30 | TRBD2 | - | TGTGCCTGGAGTGTCGGGGGGGCACACACAGATACGCAGTATTTT | CAWSVGGAHTDTQYF
TRBJ1-6 | TRBV5-1 | TRBD1 | - | TGCGCCAGCAGCTCAACTGGACAGGGTAGTAATTCACCCCTCCACTTT | CASSSTGQGSNSPLHF
TRBJ1-1 | TRBV3-1/TRBV3-2 | - | once | TGTGCCAGCAGCCATCTTGCCAGGAACACTGAAGCTTTCTTT | CASSHLARNTEAFF
TRBJ2-2 | TRBV10-2 | - | - | TGCGCCAGCAGCTCATCCTGGACTAACACCGGGGAGCTGTTTTTT | CASSSSWTNTGELFF
TRBJ1-2 | TRBV2 | TRBD1 | - | TGTGCCAGCAGCCTCGAAAGACAGGGGGGCTATGGCTACACCTTC | CASSLERQGGYGYTF
TRBJ2-3 | TRBV6-5 | - | - | TGTGCCAGCAGTTCCCGGGACGGACAGAGAGATACGCAGTATTTT | CASSSRDGQRDTQYF
TRBJ1-5 | TRBV7-3 | TRBD1 | - | TGTGCCAGCAGCTTGGACAGGAATCAGCCCCAGCATTTT | CASSLDRNQPQHF
TRBJ2-7 | TRBV9 | TRBD2 | - | TGTGCCAGCAGCGTAGGCCTAGCGGGGGGGCGAGGGTACGAGCAGTACTTC | CASSVGLAGGRGYEQYF
TRBJ2-3 | TRBV7-8 | - | - | TGTGCCAGCACCCCGACGGGGGGCCCTAGCACAGATACGCAGTATTTT | CASTPTGGPSTDTQYF
TRBJ2-7 | TRBV18 | - | once | TGTGCCAGCTCAACTGGACAGCACTCCTACGAGCAGTACTTC | CASSTGQHSYEQYF
TRBJ1-1 | TRBV27 | TRBD1 | - | TGTGCCAGCAGGTTGTCCGGGACAGGGGGGAACACTGAAGCTTTCTTT | CASRLSGTGGNTEAFF
TRBJ2-2 | TRBV24-1 | TRBD1 | - | TGTGCCACCAGTGATCTGATACCGGGACAGATTTCCACCGGGGAGCTGTTTTTT | CATSDLIPGQISTGELFF
TRBJ2-2 | TRBV5-1 | TRBD2 | - | TGCGCCAGCAGCCCACGTTTAAGCGGGGGAGCCGGGGAGCTGTTTTTT | CASSPRLSGGAGELFF
TRBJ1-2 | TRBV7-9 | TRBD1 | - | TGTGCCAGCAGCACGGGGACAGACTATGGCTACACCTTC | CASSTGTDYGYTF
TRBJ2-1 | TRBV29-1 | TRBD2 | - | TGCAGCGTTGTAGGGCGGGAGGTGTCCTACAATGAGCAGTTCTTC | CSVVGREVSYNEQFF
TRBJ2-2 | TRBV4-3 | - | - | TGCGCCAGCAGCCAAGAGGCGGACACCGGGGAGCTGTTTTTT | CASSQEADTGELFF
TRBJ1-1 | TRBV7-2 | TRBD1 | - | TGTGCCAGCAGCGAACGACAGGGGCGGTATACTGAAGCTTTCTTT | CASSERQGRYTEAFF
TRBJ2-5 | TRBV5-1 | TRBD2 | - | TGCGCCAGCAGCTTGGGGGGCGGGACTACGACACAAGAGACCCAGTACTTC | CASSLGGGTTTQETQYF
TRBJ2-2 | TRBV7-9 | - | - | TGTGCCAGCAGCTTACCACAGGATAACACCGGGGAGCTGTTTTTT | CASSLPQDNTGELFF
TRBJ2-5 | TRBV5-1 | - | - | TGCGCCAGCAGCTTGGGGTCCCTAGGGGTTGAGACCCAGTACTTC | CASSLGSLGVETQYF
TRBJ2-5 | TRBV5-4 | TRBD2 | - | TGTGCCAGCAGCTTGCGAGCGGGGGTCGGTTTGGAGACCCAGTACTTC | CASSLRAGVGLETQYF
TRBJ1-5 | TRBV19 | - | - | TGTGCCAGTAACAAGGCGCCGGGGCAGCCCCAGCATTTT | CASNKAPGQPQHF
TRBJ2-1 | TRBV24-1 | TRBD1 | - | TGTGCCACCAGTGCGGGACAGGGGTGGGATGAGCAGTTCTTC | CATSAGQGWDEQFF
TRBJ2-7 | TRBV7-2 | - | - | TGTGCCAGCAGCTTAGACGGCAGGGACTACGAGCAGTACTTC | CASSLDGRDYEQYF
TRBJ1-1 | TRBV6-5 | - | - | TGTGCCAGCAGTTACATCTCGGACAACTTGAACACTGAAGCTTTCTTT | CASSYISDNLNTEAFF
TRBJ1-2 | TRBV18 | TRBD1 | - | TGTGCCAGCGCCCCCGGGGACAGGGGGCTCATTGGCTACACCTTC | CASAPGDRGLIGYTF
TRBJ1-2 | TRBV14 | - | once | TGTGCCAGCAGCCAAAACAGATATGGCTACACCTTC | CASSQNRYGYTF
TRBJ1-1 | TRBV19 | - | - | TGTGCCAGTAGTATGTATGGCAGGCGACATAACACTGAAGCTTTCTTT | CASSMYGRRHNTEAFF
TRBJ2-2 | TRBV4-2 | TRBD2 | - | TGTGCCAGCAGGACCCTGCTAGCGGGGAACACCGGGGAGCTGTTTTTT | CASRTLLAGNTGELFF
TRBJ2-3 | TRBV9 | TRBD1 | - | TGTGCCAGCAGCGCCGACAGGGGGAGAGAAGATACGCAGTATTTT | CASSADRGREDTQYF
TRBJ1-3 | TRBV11-2 | - | few | TGTGCCAGCAGTCGCGGGACGGTGCTCTCTGGAAACACCATATATTTT | CASSRGTVLSGNTIYF
TRBJ2-1 | TRBV9 | TRBD2 | - | TGTGCCAGCAGCGTTGCCGGGGGGAATGAGCAGTTCTTC | CASSVAGGNEQFF
TRBJ2-1 | TRBV12-3/TRBV12-4 | TRBD2 | - | TGTGCCAGCAGTTTTCTAGCGGGACAGTTCTTC | CASSFLAGQFF
TRBJ1-1 | TRBV7-9 | - | - | TGTGCCAGCAGCTTAGACATGAACACTGAAGCTTTCTTT | CASSLDMNTEAFF
TRBJ2-2 | TRBV7-2 | - | - | TGTGCCAGCAGCTCGCGACTCCCTTACACCGGGGAGCTGTTTTTT | CASSSRLPYTGELFF